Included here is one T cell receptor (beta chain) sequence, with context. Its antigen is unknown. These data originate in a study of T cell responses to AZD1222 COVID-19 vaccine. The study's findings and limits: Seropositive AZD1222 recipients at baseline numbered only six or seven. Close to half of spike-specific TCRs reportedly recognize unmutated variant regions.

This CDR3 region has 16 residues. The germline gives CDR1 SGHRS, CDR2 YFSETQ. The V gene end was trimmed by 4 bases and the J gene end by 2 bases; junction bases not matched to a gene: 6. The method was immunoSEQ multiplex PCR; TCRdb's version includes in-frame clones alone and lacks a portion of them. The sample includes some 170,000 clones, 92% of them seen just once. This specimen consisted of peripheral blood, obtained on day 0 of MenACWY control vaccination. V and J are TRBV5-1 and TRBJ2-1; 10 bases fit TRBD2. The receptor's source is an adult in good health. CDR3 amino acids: CASSPESGRAYNEQFF. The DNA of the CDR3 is TGCGCCAGCAGCCCGGAAAGCGGGAGGGCCTACAATGAGCAGTTCTTC.